Presented here are 17 T cell receptor beta chains from one specimen sequenced in a study of radiation and T cells in renal cell carcinoma. Time point of the sample: baseline pretreatment blood. The treatment is: 15 Gy SBRT to primary tumor, nephrectomy 4 weeks later. Produced via immunoSEQ multiplex PCR; TCRdb's table is partial and in-frame only. Of some 95,000 clones listed, roughly 90% are singletons. The specimen was blood, collected from a patient whose treatment included radiotherapy and nephrectomy. These receptors all stem from a man aged 45 to 65 with renal cell carcinoma.

This clone occurred a few times. The V gene is TRBV11-2, the J gene TRBJ2-7; D is perhaps TRBD1 or TRBD2 (5 bases each). V lost 1 base to trimming and J lost 2 bases, with 12 bases between them. Germline V gene sequence: CDR1 SGHAT, CDR2 FQNNGV. The CDR3 extends over 15 amino acids. In DNA form, the CDR3 reads TGTGCCAGCAGCTTAGGAGGGACGGTTACCTACGAGCAGTACTTC. As protein: CASSLGGTVTYEQYF.

The chain combines TRBV2 with TRBJ2-2; 13 bases align to TRBD2. The CDR3 is 16 residues long. With V trimmed by 5 bases and J by 5 bases, 5 bases remained unmatched. Germline-derived CDR1 and CDR2 are SNHLY and FYNNEI. The CDR3 loop reads CASSSTSGRDTGELFF. The CDR3 DNA sequence: TGTGCCAGCAGTTCAACTAGCGGGAGGGATACCGGGGAGCTGTTTTTT.

The CDR3 nucleotides read TGTGCCAGCAGCACACAGGGGCCAGATACGCAGTATTTT. As protein: CASSTQGPDTQYF. J is TRBJ2-3 and V is TRBV5-4; TRBD1 agrees at 7 bases. There are 13 residues in the CDR3. In germline, CDR1 is SGHNT, CDR2 YYREEE (reference sequence). The trim removed 4 bases at V and 4 bases at J, leaving 3 bases unmatched.

The chain employs TRBV6-1 and TRBJ1-1, with D hard to call. The CDR3 is made up of 11 amino acids. The germline V gene encodes CDR1 MNHNS and CDR2 SASEGT. DNA of the CDR3: TGTGCGCTCCGGGTTGGCACTGAAGCTTTCTTT. This codes for CALRVGTEAFF.

This chain connects TRBV7-3 to TRBJ1-1; D gene uncertain. The CDR3 length is 14 residues. Per the germline V gene, CDR1 is SGHTA and CDR2 is FQGTGA. The V end lost 4 bases, the J end lost 5 bases, and 14 bases lay between the germline ends. The CDR3 bases are TGTGCCAGCAGCTCGACCGGGATGGGTACTGAAGCTTTCTTT. Translating it yields CASSSTGMGTEAFF.

This clone was seen just once. The rearrangement uses TRBV7-9 and TRBJ1-3; perhaps TRBD1 as D (5 bases). CDR1 is SEHNR, CDR2 FQNEAQ, per germline (reference sequence). CDR3 length: 16 amino acids. Trimming took 4 bases from V and 0 from J, leaving 13 bases between them. CDR3 residues: CASSSTGANSGNTIYF. The CDR3, as DNA: TGTGCCAGCAGCTCAACCGGGGCCAACTCTGGAAACACCATATATTTT.

The chain uses TRBV4-1 and TRBJ2-3, with 10 bases lining up with TRBD2. V lost 1 base, J lost 3 bases, and 13 bases stayed unmatched. From germline, CDR1 is MGHRA and CDR2 YSYEKL. This CDR3 region has 19 residues. CDR3 nucleotide sequence: TGCGCCAGCAGCCAAGGGTCTAGCGGGGGACTCGGGGGGACAGATACGCAGTATTTT. Amino acid sequence: CASSQGSSGGLGGTDTQYF.

This chain joins TRBV7-6 and TRBJ2-7, with 7 bases matching TRBD1. The J segment lost 3 bases and the V segment lost 5 bases, leaving 10 bases of the junction unmatched. The CDR3 sequence is 15 residues long. CDR1 and CDR2 (germline): SGHVS, FNYEAQ. The chain's CDR3 is CASSAGTVGVYEQYF. The CDR3 DNA is TGTGCCAGCAGCGCCGGGACAGTGGGGGTCTACGAGCAGTACTTC.

This clone came up once. The chain combines TRBV9 with TRBJ1-2, with TRBD1 matching 9 bases. The CDR3 totals 15 residues. Trimming cost V 4 bases and J 8 bases; bases outside gene matches: 12. Germline CDR1 is SGDLS and CDR2 is YYNGEE. CDR3 in DNA: TGTGCCAGCAGCCCATCGATATGGGACAGGGAAGGCTACACCTTC. Translating it yields CASSPSIWDREGYTF.

CDR3 in amino acids: CASSPPKGKYTGELFF. The CDR3 DNA sequence: TGTGCCAGCAGCCCTCCAAAAGGGAAGTACACCGGGGAGCTGTTTTTT. The chain has TRBV7-3 and TRBJ2-2; no firm D call. The germline CDR1 and CDR2 sequences are SGHTA and FQGTGA. The CDR3 covers 16 residues. With 5 bases removed from V and 3 bases from J, the gap between germline ends came to 16 bases. The full variable domain, its missing parts supplied by reference TRBV7-3 and TRBJ2-2, is GAGVSQTPSNKVTEKGKYVELRCDPISGHTALYWYRQSLGQGPEFLIYFQGTGAADDSGLPNDRFFAVRPEGSVSTLKIQRTERGDSAVYLCASSPPKGKYTGELFFGEGSRLTVL.

The chain joins TRBV5-4 to TRBJ2-7, with 8 bases fitting TRBD1. Germline V gene lookup returns CDR1 SGHNT and CDR2 YYREEE (reference sequence). This CDR3 region has 14 residues. Losses at the gene ends were 3 bases for V and 0 bases for J; bases not matched to a gene: 2. The CDR3 loop reads CASSWDRFSYEQYF. The CDR3 DNA follows: TGTGCCAGCAGCTGGGACAGGTTCTCCTACGAGCAGTACTTC.

The chain links TRBV7-9 to TRBJ1-2; 8 bases line up with TRBD1. Unmatched junction bases numbered 7, after V lost 4 bases and J lost 6 bases. The CDR3 is 14 amino acids. CDR1 and CDR2 (germline): SEHNR, FQNEAQ (reference sequence). The CDR3 sequence: CASSSTLTGDGYTF. CDR3 sequence (DNA): TGTGCCAGCAGCTCAACCCTGACAGGGGATGGCTACACCTTC.

This chain links TRBV4-3 with TRBJ2-2; 8 nucleotides line up with TRBD1. This CDR3 is 16 amino acids long. V lost 0 bases to trimming and J lost 3 bases; unmatched junction nucleotides: 3. Germline V gene lookup returns CDR1 LGHNA and CDR2 YSLEER. The CDR3 spells CASSQEARGHTGELFF. CDR3 nucleotide sequence: TGCGCCAGCAGCCAAGAGGCCAGGGGGCACACCGGGGAGCTGTTTTTT.

A word on this clone: One junction end does not reproduce the germline sequence, and a read error may be involved. The rearrangement links TRBV6-5 to TRBJ2-7; 7 nucleotides line up with TRBD1. CDR3 length: 15 amino acids. CDR1 is MNHEY, CDR2 SVGAGI, per germline. CDR3 loop: CASSSFRQGPYEQYF. The DNA of the CDR3 is TGTGCCAGCAGTTCATTCAGACAGGGCCCCTACGAACAGTACTTC.

The genes are TRBV11-3 and TRBJ2-5; 9 positions agree with TRBD2. With V trimmed by 0 bases and J by 5 bases, 7 bases remained unmatched. This CDR3 comprises 16 residues. Germline lookup yields CDR1 SGHNT and CDR2 YENEEA. CDR3 in DNA: TGTGCCAGCAGCTTAGATGCGGGAGGGCCGTATGAGACCCAGTACTTC. Translating gives CASSLDAGGPYETQYF.

This sequence joins TRBV2 and TRBJ1-1; a weak D match, TRBD1 (5 bases). There are 12 residues in the CDR3. Germline CDR1 SNHLY, CDR2 FYNNEI. The V end was cut by 5 bases, the J end by 6 bases, with 10 bases between. In nucleotides, the CDR3 is TGTGCCAGCAGTTTCACGGGGGCTGAAGCTTTCTTT. It encodes CASSFTGAEAFF.

The rearrangement uses TRBV11-3 and TRBJ2-3, with 9 bases lining up with TRBD2. The CDR3 extends over 18 amino acids. Germline loops: CDR1 SGHNT, CDR2 YENEEA. V gave up 0 bases and J gave up 4 bases; unmatched junction bases: 11. As DNA, the CDR3 is TGTGCCAGCAGCTTAGACCCTAGCGGGAACCCCAGCTCAGATACGCAGTATTTT. Translation gives CASSLDPSGNPSSDTQYF. Full variable domain (rest looked up from reference TRBV11-3 and TRBJ2-3): EAGVVQSPRYKIIEKKQPVAFWCNPISGHNTLYWYLQNLGQGPELLIRYENEEAVDDSQLPKDRFSAERLKGVDSTLKIQPAELGDSAVYLCASSLDPSGNPSSDTQYFGPGTRLTVL.